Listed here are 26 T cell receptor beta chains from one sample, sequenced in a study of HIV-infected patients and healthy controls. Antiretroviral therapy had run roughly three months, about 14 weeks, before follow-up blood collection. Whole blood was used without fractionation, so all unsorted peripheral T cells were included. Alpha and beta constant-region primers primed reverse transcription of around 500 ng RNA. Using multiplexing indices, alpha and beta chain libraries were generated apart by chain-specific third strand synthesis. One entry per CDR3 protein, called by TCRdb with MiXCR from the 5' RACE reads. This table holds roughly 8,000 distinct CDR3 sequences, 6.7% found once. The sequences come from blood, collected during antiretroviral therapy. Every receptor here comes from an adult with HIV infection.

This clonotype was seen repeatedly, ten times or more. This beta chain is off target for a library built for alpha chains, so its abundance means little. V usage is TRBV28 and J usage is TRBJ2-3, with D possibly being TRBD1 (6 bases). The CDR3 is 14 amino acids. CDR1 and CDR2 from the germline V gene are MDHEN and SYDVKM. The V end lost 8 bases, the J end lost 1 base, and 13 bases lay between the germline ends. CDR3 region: CASYQYRGTDTQYF. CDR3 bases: TGTGCCAGCTATCAGTACAGGGGCACAGATACGCAGTATTTT.

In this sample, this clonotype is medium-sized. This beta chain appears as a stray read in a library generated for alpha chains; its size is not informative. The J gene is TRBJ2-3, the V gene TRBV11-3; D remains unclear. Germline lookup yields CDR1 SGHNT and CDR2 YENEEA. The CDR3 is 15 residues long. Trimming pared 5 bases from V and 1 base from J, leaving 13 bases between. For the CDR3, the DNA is TGTGCCAGCAGCCCTTTAGGCGGAGGCACAGATACGCAGTATTTT. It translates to CASSPLGGGTDTQYF.

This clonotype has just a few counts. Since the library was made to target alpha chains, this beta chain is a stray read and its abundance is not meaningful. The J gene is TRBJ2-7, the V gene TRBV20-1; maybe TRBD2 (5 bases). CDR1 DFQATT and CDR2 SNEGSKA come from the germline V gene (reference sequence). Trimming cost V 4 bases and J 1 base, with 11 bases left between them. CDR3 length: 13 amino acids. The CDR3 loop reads CSATVDSSYEQYF. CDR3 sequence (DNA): TGCAGTGCTACAGTGGACTCGTCCTACGAGCAGTACTTC.

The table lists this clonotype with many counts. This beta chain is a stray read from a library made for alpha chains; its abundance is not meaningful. The CDR3 nucleotides are TGCGCCAGCAGCTCCCGGGAGGGCCGCACCGGGGAGCTGTTTTTT. Its protein product is CASSSREGRTGELFF. This chain joins TRBV5-1 and TRBJ2-2; TRBD2 matches 8 bases. Trimming at V came to 3 bases and at J to 4 bases, leaving 5 bases not matched to a gene. The CDR3 runs 15 residues. Looked up from germline, CDR1 is SGHRS and CDR2 is YFSETQ. The full variable domain, its missing parts supplied by reference TRBV5-1 and TRBJ2-2, is KAGVTQTPRYLIKTRGQQVTLSCSPISGHRSVSWYQQTPGQGLQFLFEYFSETQRNKGNFPGRFSGRQFSNSRSEMNVSTLELGDSALYLCASSSREGRTGELFFGEGSRLTVL.

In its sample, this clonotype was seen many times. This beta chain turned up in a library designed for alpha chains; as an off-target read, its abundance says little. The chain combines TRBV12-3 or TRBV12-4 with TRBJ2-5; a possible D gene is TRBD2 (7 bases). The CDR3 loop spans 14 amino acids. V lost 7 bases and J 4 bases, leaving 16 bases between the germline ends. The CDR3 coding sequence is TGTGCCAGCATCCTTGGGGGGGCAGGAGAGACCCAGTACTTC. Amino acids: CASILGGAGETQYF.

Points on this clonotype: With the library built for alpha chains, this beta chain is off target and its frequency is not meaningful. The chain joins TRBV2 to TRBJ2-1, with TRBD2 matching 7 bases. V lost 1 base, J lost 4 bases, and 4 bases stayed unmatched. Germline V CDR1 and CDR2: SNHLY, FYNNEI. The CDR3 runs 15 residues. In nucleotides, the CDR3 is TGTGCCAGCAGTGAAGGGGAGGGAGAGTACAATGAGCAGTTCTTC. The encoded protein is CASSEGEGEYNEQFF.

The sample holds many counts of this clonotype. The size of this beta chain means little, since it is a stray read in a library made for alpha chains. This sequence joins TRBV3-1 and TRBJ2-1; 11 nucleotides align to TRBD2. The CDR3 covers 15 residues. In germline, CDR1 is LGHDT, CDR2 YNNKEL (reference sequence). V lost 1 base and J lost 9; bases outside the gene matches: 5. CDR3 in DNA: TGTGCCAGCAGCCAAGTAGCGGGGGGGCCGGGTGAGCAGTTCTTC. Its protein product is CASSQVAGGPGEQFF.

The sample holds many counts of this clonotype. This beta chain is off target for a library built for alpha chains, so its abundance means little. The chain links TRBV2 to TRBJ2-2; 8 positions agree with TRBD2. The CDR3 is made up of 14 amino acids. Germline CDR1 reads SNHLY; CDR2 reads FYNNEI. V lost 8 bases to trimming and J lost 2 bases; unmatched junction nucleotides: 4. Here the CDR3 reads CASALADNTGELFF. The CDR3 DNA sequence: TGTGCCAGCGCACTAGCGGACAACACCGGGGAGCTGTTTTTT.

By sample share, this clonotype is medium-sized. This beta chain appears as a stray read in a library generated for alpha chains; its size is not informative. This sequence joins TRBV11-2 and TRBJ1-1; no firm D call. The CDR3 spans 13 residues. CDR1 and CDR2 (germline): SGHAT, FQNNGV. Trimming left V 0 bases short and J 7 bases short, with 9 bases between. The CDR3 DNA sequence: TGTGCCAGCAGCTTAGAGGGGTTCAATGAAGCTTTCTTT. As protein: CASSLEGFNEAFF.

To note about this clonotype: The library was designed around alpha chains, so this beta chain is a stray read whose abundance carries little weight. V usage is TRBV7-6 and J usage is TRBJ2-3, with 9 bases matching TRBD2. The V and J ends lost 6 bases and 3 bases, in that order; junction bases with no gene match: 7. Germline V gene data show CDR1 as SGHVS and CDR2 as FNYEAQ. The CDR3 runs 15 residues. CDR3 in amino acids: CASSQSGRTTDTQYF. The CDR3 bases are TGTGCCAGCAGTCAGAGCGGGAGGACGACAGATACGCAGTATTTT.

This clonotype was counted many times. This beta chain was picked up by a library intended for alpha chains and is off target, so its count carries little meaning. CDR3 sequence (DNA): TGTGCCAGCTCACCACCGATGGGGAATGAGCAGTTCTTC. It yields the protein CASSPPMGNEQFF. The chain is built from TRBV18 and TRBJ2-1; D remains unclear. This CDR3 spans 13 amino acids. V was shortened by 0 bases and J by 7 bases, with 7 bases between the two germline ends. CDR1 is KGHSH, CDR2 LQKENI, per germline.

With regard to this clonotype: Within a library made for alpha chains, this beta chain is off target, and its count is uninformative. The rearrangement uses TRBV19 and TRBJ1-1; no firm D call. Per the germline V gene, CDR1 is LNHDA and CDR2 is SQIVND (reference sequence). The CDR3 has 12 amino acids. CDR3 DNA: TGTGAAAGTAGTATTATGGGAACTGAAGCTTTCTTT. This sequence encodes CESSIMGTEAFF.

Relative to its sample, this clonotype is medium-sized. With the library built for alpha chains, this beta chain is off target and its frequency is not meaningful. The DNA for the CDR3 is TGTGCCAGCAGCCCCGACAGGGATAATGAAAAACTGTTTTTT. Its protein product is CASSPDRDNEKLFF. The chain carries TRBV7-3 and TRBJ1-4; 7 nucleotides align to TRBD1. With 5 bases clipped from V and 4 bases from J, the junction kept 4 bases outside the gene matches. CDR3 length: 14 residues. The germline CDR1 and CDR2 sequences are SGHTA and FQGTGA.

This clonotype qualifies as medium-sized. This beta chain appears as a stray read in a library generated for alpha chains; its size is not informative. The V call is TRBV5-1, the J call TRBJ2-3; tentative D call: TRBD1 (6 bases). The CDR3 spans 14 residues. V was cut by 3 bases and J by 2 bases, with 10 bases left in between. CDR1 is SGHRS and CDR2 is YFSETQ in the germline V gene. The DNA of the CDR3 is TGCGCCAGCAGCTCAGGACAGACCACAGATACGCAGTATTTT. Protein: CASSSGQTTDTQYF.

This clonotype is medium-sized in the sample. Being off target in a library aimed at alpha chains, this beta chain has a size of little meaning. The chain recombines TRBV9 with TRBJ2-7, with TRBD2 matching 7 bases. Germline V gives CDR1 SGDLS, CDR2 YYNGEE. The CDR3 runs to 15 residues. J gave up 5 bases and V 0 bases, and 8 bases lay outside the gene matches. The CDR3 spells CASSVGTAGLNEQYF. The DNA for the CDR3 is TGTGCCAGCAGCGTAGGAACAGCGGGGCTCAACGAGCAGTACTTC.

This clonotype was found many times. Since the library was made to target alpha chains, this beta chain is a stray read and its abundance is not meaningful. The CDR3 region has the DNA TGTGCCAGTAGCCCTGGCGGTCCCTACGAGCAGTACTTC. It yields the protein CASSPGGPYEQYF. The genes are TRBV19 and TRBJ2-7; D is unclear. With 6 bases removed from V and 2 bases from J, the gap between germline ends came to 11 bases. Germline V gene sequence: CDR1 LNHDA, CDR2 SQIVND (reference sequence). The CDR3 sequence is 13 residues long.

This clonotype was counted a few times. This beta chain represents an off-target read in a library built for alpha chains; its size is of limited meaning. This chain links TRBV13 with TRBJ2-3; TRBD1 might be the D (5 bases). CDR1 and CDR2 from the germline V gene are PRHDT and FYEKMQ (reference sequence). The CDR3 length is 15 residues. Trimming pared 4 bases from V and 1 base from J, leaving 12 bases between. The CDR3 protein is CASSSTPRGTDTQYF. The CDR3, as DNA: TGTGCCAGCAGCTCTACTCCCAGGGGCACAGATACGCAGTATTTT.

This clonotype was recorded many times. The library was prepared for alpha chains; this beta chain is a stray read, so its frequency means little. In nucleotides, the CDR3 is TGTGCCAGCAGCAAAAGAGGTGGGACAGGGGACAATGAGCAGTTCTTC. The encoded protein is CASSKRGGTGDNEQFF. V and J are TRBV3-1 and TRBJ2-1; 10 bases line up with TRBD1. CDR1 LGHDT and CDR2 YNNKEL come from the germline V gene (reference sequence). Trimming removed 5 bases from V and 5 bases from J; junction bases left unmatched: 9. The CDR3 is 16 amino acids.

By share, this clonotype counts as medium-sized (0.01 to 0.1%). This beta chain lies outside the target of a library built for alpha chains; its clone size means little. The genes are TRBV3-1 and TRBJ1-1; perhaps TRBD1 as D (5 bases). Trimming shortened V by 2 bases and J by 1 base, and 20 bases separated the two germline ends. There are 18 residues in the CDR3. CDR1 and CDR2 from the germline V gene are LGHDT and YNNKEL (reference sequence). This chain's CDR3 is CASSQTLDGHGRNTEAFF. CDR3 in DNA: TGTGCCAGCAGCCAAACCCTAGACGGACATGGCCGGAACACTGAAGCTTTCTTT.

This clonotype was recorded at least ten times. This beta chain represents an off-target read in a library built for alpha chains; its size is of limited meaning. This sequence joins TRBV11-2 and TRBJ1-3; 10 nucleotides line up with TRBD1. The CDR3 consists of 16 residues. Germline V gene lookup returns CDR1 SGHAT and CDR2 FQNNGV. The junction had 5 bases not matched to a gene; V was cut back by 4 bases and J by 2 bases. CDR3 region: CASSSDRGRTGNTIYF. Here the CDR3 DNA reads TGTGCCAGCAGCTCCGACAGGGGGCGGACTGGAAACACCATATATTTT.

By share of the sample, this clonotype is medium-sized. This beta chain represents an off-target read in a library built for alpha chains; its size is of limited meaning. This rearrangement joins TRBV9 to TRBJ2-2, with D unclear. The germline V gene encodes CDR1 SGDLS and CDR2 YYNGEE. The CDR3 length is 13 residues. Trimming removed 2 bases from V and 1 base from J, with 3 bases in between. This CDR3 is CASSVGNTGELFF. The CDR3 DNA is TGTGCCAGCAGCGTTGGGAACACCGGGGAGCTGTTTTTT.

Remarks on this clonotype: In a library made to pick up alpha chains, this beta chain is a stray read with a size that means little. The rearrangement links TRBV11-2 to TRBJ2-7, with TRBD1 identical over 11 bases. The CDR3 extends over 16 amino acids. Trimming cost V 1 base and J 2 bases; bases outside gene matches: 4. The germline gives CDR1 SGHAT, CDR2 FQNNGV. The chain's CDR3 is CASSLGTGGATYEQYF. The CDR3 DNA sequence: TGTGCCAGCAGCTTAGGGACAGGGGGCGCGACCTACGAGCAGTACTTC.

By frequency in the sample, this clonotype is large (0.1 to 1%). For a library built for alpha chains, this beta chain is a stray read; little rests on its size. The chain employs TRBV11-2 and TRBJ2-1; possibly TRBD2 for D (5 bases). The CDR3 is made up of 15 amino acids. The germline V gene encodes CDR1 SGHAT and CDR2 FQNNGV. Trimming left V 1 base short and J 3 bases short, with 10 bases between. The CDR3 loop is CASSLAGTLYNEQFF. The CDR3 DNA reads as TGTGCCAGCAGCTTAGCGGGAACCCTCTACAATGAGCAGTTCTTC.

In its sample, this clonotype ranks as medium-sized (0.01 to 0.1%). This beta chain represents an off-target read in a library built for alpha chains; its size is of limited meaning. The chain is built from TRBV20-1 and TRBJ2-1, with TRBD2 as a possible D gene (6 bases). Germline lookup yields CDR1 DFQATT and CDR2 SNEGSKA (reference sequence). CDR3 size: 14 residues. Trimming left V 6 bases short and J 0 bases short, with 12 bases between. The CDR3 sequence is CSARLVSSYNEQFF. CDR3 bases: TGCAGTGCGCGACTAGTGAGCTCCTACAATGAGCAGTTCTTC.

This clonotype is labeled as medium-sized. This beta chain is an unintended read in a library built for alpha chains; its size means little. CDR3 in DNA: TGTGCCAGCAGCCTTACAGGGACTGGGGCCAACGTCCTGACTTTC. Amino acid sequence: CASSLTGTGANVLTF. This rearrangement joins TRBV12-3 or TRBV12-4 to TRBJ2-6; tentatively, D is TRBD1 (6 bases). Trimming cost V 6 bases and J 2 bases, with 11 bases left between them. The CDR3 is 15 amino acids.

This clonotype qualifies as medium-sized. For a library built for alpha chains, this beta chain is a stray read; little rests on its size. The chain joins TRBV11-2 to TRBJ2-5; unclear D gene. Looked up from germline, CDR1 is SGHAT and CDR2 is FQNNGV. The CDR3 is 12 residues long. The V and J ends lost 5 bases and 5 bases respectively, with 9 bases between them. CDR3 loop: CASSPNGETQYF. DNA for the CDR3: TGTGCCAGCAGCCCAAATGGGGAGACCCAGTACTTC. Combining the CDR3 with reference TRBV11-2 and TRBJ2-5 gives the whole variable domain EAGVAQSPRYKIIEKRQSVAFWCNPISGHATLYWYQQILGQGPKLLIQFQNNGVVDDSQLPKDRFSAERLKGVDSTLKIQPAKLEDSAVYLCASSPNGETQYFGPGTRLLVL.